The source of this T cell receptor beta chain is a study of OX40 agonist ivuxolimab in advanced cancers. Study information: Partial responses were achieved by three patients, of whom one had hepatocellular carcinoma and two had cutaneous melanoma.

The CDR3 is made up of 14 amino acids. The germline V gene encodes CDR1 KGHSH and CDR2 LQKENI. With V trimmed by 4 bases and J by 0 bases, 0 bases remained unmatched. Only in-frame clones appear in the TCRdb table, and some are missing; sequencing was by immunoSEQ multiplex PCR. The data show 70,000 or so clones, approximately 86% seen once. The receptor was derived from an adult with an advanced solid tumor such as melanoma, head and neck, liver or kidney cancer. The J gene is TRBJ2-3, the V gene TRBV18, with 8 bases lining up with TRBD2. This specimen was CD4+ or CD8+ T cells sorted from blood, taken in a trial of the OX40 agonist ivuxolimab. The CDR3 DNA reads as TGTGCCAGCTCACTAGCGGGAAGCACAGATACGCAGTATTTT. Residues: CASSLAGSTDTQYF. Filled out from reference TRBV18 and TRBJ2-3, the complete variable domain reads NAGVMQNPRHLVRRRGQEARLRCSPMKGHSHVYWYRQLPEEGLKFMVYLQKENIIDESGMPKERFSAEFPKEGPSILRIQQVVRGDSAAYFCASSLAGSTDTQYFGPGTRLTVL.